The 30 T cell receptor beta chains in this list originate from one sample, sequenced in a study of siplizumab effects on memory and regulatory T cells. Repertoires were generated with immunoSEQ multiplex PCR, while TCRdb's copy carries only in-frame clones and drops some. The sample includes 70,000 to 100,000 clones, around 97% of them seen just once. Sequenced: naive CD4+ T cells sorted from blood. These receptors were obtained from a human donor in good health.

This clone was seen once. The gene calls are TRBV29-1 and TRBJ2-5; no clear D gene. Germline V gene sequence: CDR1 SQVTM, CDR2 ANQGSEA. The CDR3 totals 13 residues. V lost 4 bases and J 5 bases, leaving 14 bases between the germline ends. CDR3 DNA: TGCAGCGTTGCACCCTCGGCGGTTGAGACCCAGTACTTC. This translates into CSVAPSAVETQYF.

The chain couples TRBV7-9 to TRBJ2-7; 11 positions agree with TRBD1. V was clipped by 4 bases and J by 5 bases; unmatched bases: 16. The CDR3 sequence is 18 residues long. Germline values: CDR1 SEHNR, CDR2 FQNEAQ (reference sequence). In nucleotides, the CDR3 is TGTGCCAGCAGCTCAAGGGGTACCCGGACAGGGGGCATCCACGAGCAGTACTTC. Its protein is CASSSRGTRTGGIHEQYF.

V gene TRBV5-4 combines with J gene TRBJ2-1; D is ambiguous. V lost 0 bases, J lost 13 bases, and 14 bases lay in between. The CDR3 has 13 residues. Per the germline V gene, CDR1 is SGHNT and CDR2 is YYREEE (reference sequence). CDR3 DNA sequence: TGTGCCAGCAGCTTGGCGAAGGAGAGTCAACAGTTCTTC. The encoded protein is CASSLAKESQQFF.

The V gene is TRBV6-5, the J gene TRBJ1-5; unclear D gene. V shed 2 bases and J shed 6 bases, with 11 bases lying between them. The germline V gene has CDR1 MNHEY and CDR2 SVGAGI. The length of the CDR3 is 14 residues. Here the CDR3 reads CASSYEGRGQPQHF. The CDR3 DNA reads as TGTGCCAGCAGTTACGAGGGTCGGGGTCAGCCCCAGCATTTT.

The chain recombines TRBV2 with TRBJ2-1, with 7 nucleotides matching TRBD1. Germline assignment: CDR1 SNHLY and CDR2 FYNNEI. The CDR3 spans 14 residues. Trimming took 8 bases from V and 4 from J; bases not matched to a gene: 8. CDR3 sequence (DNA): TGTGCCAGCCGACTCCGGGACAGTTACAATGAGCAGTTCTTC. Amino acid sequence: CASRLRDSYNEQFF.

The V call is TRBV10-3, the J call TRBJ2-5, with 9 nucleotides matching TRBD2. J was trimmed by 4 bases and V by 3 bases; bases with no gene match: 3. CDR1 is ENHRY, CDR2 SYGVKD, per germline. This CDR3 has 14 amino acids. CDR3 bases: TGTGCCATCAGTGATGCGGGGGGGCTAGAGACCCAGTACTTC. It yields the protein CAISDAGGLETQYF.

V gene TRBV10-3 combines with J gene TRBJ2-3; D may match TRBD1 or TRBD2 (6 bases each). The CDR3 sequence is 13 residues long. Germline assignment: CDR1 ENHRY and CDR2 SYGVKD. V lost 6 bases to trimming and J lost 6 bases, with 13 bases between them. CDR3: CAISPGGLDTQYF. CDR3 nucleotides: TGTGCCATCAGCCCCGGGGGCCTGGATACGCAGTATTTT.

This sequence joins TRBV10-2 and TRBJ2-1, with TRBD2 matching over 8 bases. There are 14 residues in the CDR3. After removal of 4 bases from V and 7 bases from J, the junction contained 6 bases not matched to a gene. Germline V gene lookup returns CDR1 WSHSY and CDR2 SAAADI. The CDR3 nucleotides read TGCGCCAGCAGTGTCCGGACTAGCCCGAATGAGCAGTTCTTC. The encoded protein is CASSVRTSPNEQFF.

The CDR3 DNA is TGTGCCAGCAGTTTGCTGGGACAGGGGGCTTTCTTT. The encoded protein is CASSLLGQGAFF. This rearrangement joins TRBV28 to TRBJ1-1; 10 bases match TRBD1. Germline CDR1 is MDHEN and CDR2 is SYDVKM. CDR3 length: 12 residues. V lost 3 bases to trimming and J lost 11 bases; unmatched junction nucleotides: 3.

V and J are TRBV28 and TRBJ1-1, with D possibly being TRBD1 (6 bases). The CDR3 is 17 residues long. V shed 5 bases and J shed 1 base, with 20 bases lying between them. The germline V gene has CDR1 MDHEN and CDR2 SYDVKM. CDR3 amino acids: CASSALRQALGNTEAFF. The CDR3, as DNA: TGTGCCAGCAGTGCACTACGACAGGCCCTTGGGAACACTGAAGCTTTCTTT.

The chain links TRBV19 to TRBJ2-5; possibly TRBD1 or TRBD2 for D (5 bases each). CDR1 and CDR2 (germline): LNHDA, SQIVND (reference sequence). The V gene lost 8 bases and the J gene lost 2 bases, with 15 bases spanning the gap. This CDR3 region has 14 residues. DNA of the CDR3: TGTGCCAGTGGTTCTCCGGGACCTCAAGAGACCCAGTACTTC. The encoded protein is CASGSPGPQETQYF.

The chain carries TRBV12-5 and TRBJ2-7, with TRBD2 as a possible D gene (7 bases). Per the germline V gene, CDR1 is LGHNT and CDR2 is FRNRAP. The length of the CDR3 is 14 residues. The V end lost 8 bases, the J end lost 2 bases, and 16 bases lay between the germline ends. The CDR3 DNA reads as TGTGCTAGTCAAGCGGGACATACACCCTACGAGCAGTACTTC. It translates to CASQAGHTPYEQYF.

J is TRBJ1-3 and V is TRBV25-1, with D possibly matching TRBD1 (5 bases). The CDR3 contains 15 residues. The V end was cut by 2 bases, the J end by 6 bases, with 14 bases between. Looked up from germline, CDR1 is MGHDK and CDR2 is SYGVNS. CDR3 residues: CASSELRAQANTIYF. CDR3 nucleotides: TGTGCCAGCAGTGAACTTAGGGCACAGGCAAACACCATATATTTT.

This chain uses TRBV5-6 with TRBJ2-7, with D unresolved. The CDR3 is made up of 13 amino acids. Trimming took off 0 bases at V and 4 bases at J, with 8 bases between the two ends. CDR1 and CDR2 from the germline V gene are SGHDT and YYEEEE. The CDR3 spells CASSLEAPYEQYF. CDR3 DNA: TGTGCCAGCAGCTTGGAAGCGCCGTACGAGCAGTACTTC.

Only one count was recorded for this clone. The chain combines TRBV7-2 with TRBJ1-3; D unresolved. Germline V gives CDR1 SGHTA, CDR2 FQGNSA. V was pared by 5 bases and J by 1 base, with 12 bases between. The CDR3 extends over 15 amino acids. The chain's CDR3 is CASSLTVMSGNTIYF. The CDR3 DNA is TGTGCCAGCAGCCTTACAGTGATGTCTGGAAACACCATATATTTT. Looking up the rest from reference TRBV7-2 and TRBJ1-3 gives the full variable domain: GAGVSQSPSNKVTEKGKDVELRCDPISGHTALYWYRQSLGQGLEFLIYFQGNSAPDKSGLPSDRFSAERTGGSVSTLTIQRTQQEDSAVYLCASSLTVMSGNTIYFGEGSWLTVV.

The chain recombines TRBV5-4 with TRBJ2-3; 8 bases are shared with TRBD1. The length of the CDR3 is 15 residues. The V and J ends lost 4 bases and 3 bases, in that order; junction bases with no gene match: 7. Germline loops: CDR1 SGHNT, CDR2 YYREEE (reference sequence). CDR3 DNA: TGTGCCAGCAGCGTCGGACAGGGAAGGACAGATACGCAGTATTTT. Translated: CASSVGQGRTDTQYF.

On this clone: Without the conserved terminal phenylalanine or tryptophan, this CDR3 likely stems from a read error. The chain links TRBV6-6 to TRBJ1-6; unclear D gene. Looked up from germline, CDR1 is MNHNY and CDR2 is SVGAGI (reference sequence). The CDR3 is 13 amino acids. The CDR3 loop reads CAISDRDNSPLHS. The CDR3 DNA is TGTGCCATCAGTGATCGGGATAATTCACCCCTCCACTCT.

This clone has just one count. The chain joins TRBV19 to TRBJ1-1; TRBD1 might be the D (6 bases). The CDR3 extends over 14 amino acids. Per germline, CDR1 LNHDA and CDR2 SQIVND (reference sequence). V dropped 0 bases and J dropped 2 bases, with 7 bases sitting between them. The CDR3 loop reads CASSIEGGNTEAFF. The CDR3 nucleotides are TGTGCCAGTAGTATAGAGGGGGGCAACACTGAAGCTTTCTTT.

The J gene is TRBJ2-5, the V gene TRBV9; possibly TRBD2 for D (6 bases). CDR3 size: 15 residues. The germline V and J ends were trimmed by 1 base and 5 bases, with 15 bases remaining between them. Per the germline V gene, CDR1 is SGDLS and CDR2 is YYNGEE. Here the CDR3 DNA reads TGTGCCAGCAGCGTACGGGGACTCGCATGGGAGACCCAGTACTTC. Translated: CASSVRGLAWETQYF.

The CDR3 region is CASSVGTGELFF. The CDR3 DNA reads TGTGCCAGCAGTGTAGGGACCGGGGAGCTGTTTTTT. The genes are TRBV2 and TRBJ2-2; the D is unclear. V dropped 4 bases and J dropped 5 bases, with 5 bases sitting between them. Germline V gives CDR1 SNHLY, CDR2 FYNNEI. The CDR3 runs 12 residues.

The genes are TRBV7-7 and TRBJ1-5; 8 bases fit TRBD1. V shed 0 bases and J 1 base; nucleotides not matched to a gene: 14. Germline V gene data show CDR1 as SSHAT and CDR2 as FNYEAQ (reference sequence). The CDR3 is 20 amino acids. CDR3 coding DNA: TGTGCCAGCAGCTTAGCCCGGCAAGTCAGGGGGCGGTGGAGCAATCAGCCCCAGCATTTT. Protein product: CASSLARQVRGRWSNQPQHF.

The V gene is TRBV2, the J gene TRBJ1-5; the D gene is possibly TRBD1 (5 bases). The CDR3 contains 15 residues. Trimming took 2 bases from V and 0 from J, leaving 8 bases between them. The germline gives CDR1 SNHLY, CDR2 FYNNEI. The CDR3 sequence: CASSELQGSNQPQHF. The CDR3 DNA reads TGTGCCAGCAGTGAACTGCAGGGTAGCAATCAGCCCCAGCATTTT.

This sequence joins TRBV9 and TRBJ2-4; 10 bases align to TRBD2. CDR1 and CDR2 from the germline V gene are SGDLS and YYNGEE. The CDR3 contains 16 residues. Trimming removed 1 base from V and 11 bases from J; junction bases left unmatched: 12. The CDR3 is CASSVLPSGGNGVQYF. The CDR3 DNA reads TGTGCCAGCAGCGTACTACCTAGCGGGGGTAATGGCGTTCAGTACTTC.

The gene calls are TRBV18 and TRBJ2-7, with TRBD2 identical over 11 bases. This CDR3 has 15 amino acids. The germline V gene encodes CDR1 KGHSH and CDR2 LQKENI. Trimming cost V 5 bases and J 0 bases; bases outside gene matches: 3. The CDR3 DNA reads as TGTGCCAGCTCAGCGACTAGCGGGGACTCCTACGAGCAGTACTTC. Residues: CASSATSGDSYEQYF.

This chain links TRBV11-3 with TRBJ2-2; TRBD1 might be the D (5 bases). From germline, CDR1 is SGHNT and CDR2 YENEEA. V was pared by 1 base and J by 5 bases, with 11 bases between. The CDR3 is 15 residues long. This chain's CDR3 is CASSLAGLQTGELFF. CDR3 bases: TGTGCCAGCAGCTTAGCAGGGCTACAGACCGGGGAGCTGTTTTTT.

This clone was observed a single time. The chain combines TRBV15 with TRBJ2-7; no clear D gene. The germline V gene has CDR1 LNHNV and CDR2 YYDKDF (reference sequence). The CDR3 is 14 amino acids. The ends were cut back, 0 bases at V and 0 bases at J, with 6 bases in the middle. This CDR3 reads CATSRDRASYEQYF. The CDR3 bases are TGTGCCACCAGCAGAGATCGCGCCTCCTACGAGCAGTACTTC.

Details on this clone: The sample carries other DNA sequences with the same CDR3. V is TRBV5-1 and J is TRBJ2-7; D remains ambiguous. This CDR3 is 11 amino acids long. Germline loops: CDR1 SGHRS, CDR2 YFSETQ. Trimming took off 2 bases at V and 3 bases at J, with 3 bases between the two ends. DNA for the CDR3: TGCGCCAGCAGCTTTCACTACGAGCAGTACTTC. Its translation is CASSFHYEQYF. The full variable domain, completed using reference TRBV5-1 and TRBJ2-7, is KAGVTQTPRYLIKTRGQQVTLSCSPISGHRSVSWYQQTPGQGLQFLFEYFSETQRNKGNFPGRFSGRQFSNSRSEMNVSTLELGDSALYLCASSFHYEQYFGPGTRLTVT.

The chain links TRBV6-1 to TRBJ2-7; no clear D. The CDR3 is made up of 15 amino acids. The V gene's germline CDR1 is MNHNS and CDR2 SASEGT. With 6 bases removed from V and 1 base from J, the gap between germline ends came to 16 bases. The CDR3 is CASSFGSGTSYEQYF. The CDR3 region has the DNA TGTGCCAGCAGCTTCGGGTCTGGCACATCCTACGAGCAGTACTTC.

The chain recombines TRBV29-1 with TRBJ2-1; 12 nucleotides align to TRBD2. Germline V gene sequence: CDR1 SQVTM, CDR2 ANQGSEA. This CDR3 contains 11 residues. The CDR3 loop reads CSGLAGIEQFF. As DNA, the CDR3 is TGCAGTGGACTAGCGGGGATTGAGCAGTTCTTC.

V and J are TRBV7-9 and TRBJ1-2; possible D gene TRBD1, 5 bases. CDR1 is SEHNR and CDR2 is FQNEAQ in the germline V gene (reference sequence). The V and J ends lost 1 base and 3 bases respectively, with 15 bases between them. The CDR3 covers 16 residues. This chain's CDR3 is CASSLEPGEGDYGYTF. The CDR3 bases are TGTGCCAGCAGCTTAGAACCGGGGGAAGGGGACTATGGCTACACCTTC.